These 23 T cell receptor beta chains were sequenced from one sample in a study of tumor-infiltrating lymphocytes in localized non-small cell lung cancer. Measured with immunoSEQ multiplex PCR; TCRdb has only the in-frame clones, and not every one. The profile shows more than 7,500 clones, 72% of them singletons. The specimen sequenced was lung tumor tissue. The source is a human donor with non-small cell lung cancer.

This chain uses TRBV5-1 with TRBJ2-7; D uncertain. CDR3 size: 11 residues. Germline V gene data show CDR1 as SGHRS and CDR2 as YFSETQ. Trimming pared 4 bases from V and 4 bases from J, leaving 6 bases between. Here the CDR3 reads CASSGIYEQYF. The CDR3 bases are TGCGCCAGCAGCGGGATTTACGAGCAGTACTTC.

J is TRBJ2-1 and V is TRBV5-4, with D possibly called TRBD1 or TRBD2 (5 bases each). In germline, CDR1 is SGHNT, CDR2 YYREEE (reference sequence). Between the trimmed V and J ends, which lost 2 bases and 15 bases, there was a span of 15 bases. The CDR3 has 12 amino acids. CDR3 bases: TGTGCCAGCAGCTTAGGAGGCAGGGATCGGTTCTTC. It is translated as CASSLGGRDRFF.

This chain uses TRBV27 with TRBJ2-7; 7 nucleotides match TRBD2. CDR1 MNHEY and CDR2 SMNVEV come from the germline V gene (reference sequence). The CDR3 contains 13 residues. V was pared by 8 bases and J by 3 bases, with 7 bases of the junction left unmatched. CDR3 sequence: CASPPERGYEQYF. The CDR3 nucleotides are TGTGCCAGCCCCCCAGAGCGGGGCTACGAGCAGTACTTC.

By share, this clone ranks as medium-sized. CDR3 sequence: CASSLEGQGRGEQYF. The CDR3 DNA reads as TGTGCCAGCAGCTTAGAGGGACAGGGGAGAGGCGAGCAGTACTTC. The chain carries TRBV7-6 and TRBJ2-7; 10 bases agree with TRBD1. The germline V gene has CDR1 SGHVS and CDR2 FNYEAQ. The CDR3 totals 15 residues. V was pared by 1 base and J by 6 bases, with 6 bases of the junction left unmatched. Drawing the rest from reference TRBV7-6 and TRBJ2-7, the complete variable domain is GAGVSQSPRYKVTKRGQDVALRCDPISGHVSLYWYRQALGQGPEFLTYFNYEAQQDKSGLPNDRFSAERPEGSISTLTIQRTEQRDSAMYRCASSLEGQGRGEQYFGPGTRLTVT.

The V gene is TRBV20-1, the J gene TRBJ1-2, with D unresolved. Between the trimmed V and J ends, which lost 2 bases and 8 bases, there was a span of 9 bases. Germline CDR1 reads DFQATT; CDR2 reads SNEGSKA (reference sequence). The CDR3 loop spans 11 amino acids. As DNA, the CDR3 is TGCAGTGCTAGACAGGAGAGCGGCTACACCTTC. Its protein is CSARQESGYTF.

This sequence joins TRBV10-3 and TRBJ1-1, with D possibly TRBD1 on 5 matching bases. CDR1 is ENHRY, CDR2 SYGVKD, per germline. The CDR3 consists of 11 residues. V shed 8 bases and J shed 3 bases, with 7 bases lying between them. The CDR3 nucleotides are TGTGCCATCGGGGGGGACACTGAAGCTTTCTTT. Residues: CAIGGDTEAFF.

This clone was seen once. This sequence joins TRBV11-3 and TRBJ1-4, with D possibly being TRBD1 (5 bases). The germline V gene encodes CDR1 SGHNT and CDR2 YENEEA. Trimming removed 3 bases at V and 2 bases at J, with 7 bases between. CDR3 size: 14 residues. The CDR3 DNA follows: TGTGCCAGCAGCTTGGGGGGTACTAATGAAAAACTGTTTTTT. Protein product: CASSLGGTNEKLFF.

The chain links TRBV5-4 to TRBJ2-7; the D gene is possibly TRBD1 (5 bases). Germline-derived CDR1 and CDR2 are SGHNT and YYREEE (reference sequence). This CDR3 is built from 14 residues. Trimming shortened V by 3 bases and J by 0 bases, and 10 bases separated the two germline ends. The CDR3 here is CASSSGFSSYEQYF. CDR3 DNA sequence: TGTGCCAGCAGCTCAGGGTTCAGCTCCTACGAGCAGTACTTC.

The rearrangement links TRBV2 to TRBJ1-1, with D possibly TRBD1 on 6 matching bases. The germline V gene encodes CDR1 SNHLY and CDR2 FYNNEI. V was pared by 1 base and J by 4 bases, with 22 bases between. The CDR3 is made up of 18 amino acids. CDR3 sequence reads: CASSEGGGGMGSGTEAFF. As DNA, the CDR3 is TGTGCCAGCAGTGAAGGTGGAGGGGGGATGGGCTCAGGCACTGAAGCTTTCTTT.

This clone was counted between two and nine times. V is TRBV27 and J is TRBJ1-6; D is unclear. The ends were cut back, 0 bases at V and 12 bases at J, with 15 bases in the middle. CDR1 is MNHEY and CDR2 is SMNVEV in the germline V gene (reference sequence). This CDR3 is built from 15 residues. The CDR3 loop is CASSLSASAFLPLHF. The CDR3 DNA is TGTGCCAGCAGTTTATCGGCAAGCGCTTTTTTACCCCTCCACTTT.

V gene TRBV4-2 combines with J gene TRBJ1-1; no clear D gene. V was pared by 0 bases and J by 7 bases, with 12 bases between. This CDR3 spans 14 amino acids. From germline, CDR1 is LGHNA and CDR2 YNFKEQ. The chain's CDR3 is CASSQERVGGEAFF. The DNA of the CDR3 is TGTGCCAGCAGCCAAGAGAGGGTCGGAGGTGAAGCTTTCTTT.

V usage is TRBV4-3 and J usage is TRBJ2-3, with 16 bases aligning to TRBD2. Germline-derived CDR1 and CDR2 are LGHNA and YSLEER. This CDR3 contains 20 residues. V lost 1 base, J lost 1 base, and 8 bases stayed unmatched. The CDR3 spells CASSQGLGTSGGAGTDTQYF. Here the CDR3 DNA reads TGCGCCAGCAGCCAAGGACTCGGGACTAGCGGGGGGGCGGGCACAGATACGCAGTATTTT.

This chain joins TRBV7-9 and TRBJ2-3, with D possibly being TRBD2 (5 bases). The CDR3 has 15 amino acids. Per germline, CDR1 SEHNR and CDR2 FQNEAQ (reference sequence). Trimming left V 5 bases short and J 5 bases short, with 17 bases between. Here the CDR3 DNA reads TGTGCCAGCAGCCCAGACCGGGATTCTAAAGATACGCAGTATTTT. This sequence encodes CASSPDRDSKDTQYF.

The V call is TRBV28, the J call TRBJ2-7, with TRBD1 matching over 8 bases. Trimming took 3 bases from V and 3 from J; bases not matched to a gene: 4. Germline CDR1 reads MDHEN; CDR2 reads SYDVKM. There are 14 residues in the CDR3. The CDR3 is CASSFDRGDYEQYF. The DNA of the CDR3 is TGTGCCAGCAGTTTCGACAGGGGCGACTACGAGCAGTACTTC.

The V call is TRBV7-9, the J call TRBJ1-1; maybe TRBD1 (6 bases). The CDR3 covers 14 residues. V lost 4 bases and J lost 5, with 14 bases in between. The germline V gene encodes CDR1 SEHNR and CDR2 FQNEAQ (reference sequence). This chain's CDR3 is CASSSQGESTEAFF. The CDR3, as DNA: TGTGCCAGCAGCTCACAGGGTGAGTCGACTGAAGCTTTCTTT.

J is TRBJ1-5 and V is TRBV29-1, with a tentative D call TRBD1 (5 bases). Trimming shortened V by 7 bases and J by 4 bases, and 14 bases separated the two germline ends. The CDR3 extends over 13 amino acids. Germline CDR1 and CDR2: SQVTM and ANQGSEA. The CDR3 nucleotides are TGCAGCGCGCAACTTGACAGAAATCAGCCCCAGCATTTT. Its translation: CSAQLDRNQPQHF.

This clone was counted once. The CDR3: CASNGGGYNEQFF. For the CDR3, the DNA is TGTGCCAGCAACGGTGGGGGATACAATGAGCAGTTCTTC. The chain recombines TRBV9 with TRBJ2-1; D possibly matches TRBD1 or TRBD2 (5 bases each). Deletions cut 6 bases from V and 4 bases from J, with 11 bases between. Per germline, CDR1 SGDLS and CDR2 YYNGEE. The CDR3 spans 13 residues.

The V call is TRBV11-3, the J call TRBJ2-5; no firm D call. V lost 3 bases and J lost 7, with 9 bases in between. Germline CDR1 and CDR2: SGHNT and YENEEA. The CDR3 length is 12 residues. The CDR3 spells CASSLSDGTQYF. The CDR3 DNA reads TGTGCCAGCAGCTTGAGCGACGGGACCCAGTACTTC. Full variable domain (missing parts from reference TRBV11-3 and TRBJ2-5): EAGVVQSPRYKIIEKKQPVAFWCNPISGHNTLYWYLQNLGQGPELLIRYENEEAVDDSQLPKDRFSAERLKGVDSTLKIQPAELGDSAVYLCASSLSDGTQYFGPGTRLLVL.

The V and J genes are TRBV13 and TRBJ2-1; weak D call: TRBD1 (6 bases). V dropped 4 bases and J dropped 3 bases, with 16 bases sitting between them. Germline CDR1 and CDR2: PRHDT and FYEKMQ (reference sequence). This CDR3 comprises 16 residues. CDR3 DNA: TGTGCCAGCAGCTCAGAGACAGGTGGAGGCTACAATGAGCAGTTCTTC. Protein sequence: CASSSETGGGYNEQFF.

This chain uses TRBV7-6 with TRBJ2-2, with a tentative D call TRBD1 (5 bases). Germline V gene sequence: CDR1 SGHVS, CDR2 FNYEAQ. The V and J ends lost 1 base and 1 base respectively, with 7 bases between them. The length of the CDR3 is 15 residues. The DNA of the CDR3 is TGTGCCAGCAGCTTAGGTACAGGGAACACCGGGGAGCTGTTTTTT. The encoded protein is CASSLGTGNTGELFF.

J is TRBJ2-2 and V is TRBV11-3; TRBD2 matches at 8 bases. Germline CDR1 is SGHNT and CDR2 is YENEEA. The CDR3 length is 16 residues. V shed 3 bases, J shed 5 bases, and the junction held 8 bases outside the gene matches. The CDR3 loop reads CASSLIGGADTGELFF. The CDR3 region has the DNA TGTGCCAGCAGCTTGATCGGGGGGGCAGATACCGGGGAGCTGTTTTTT.

The chain has TRBV4-3 and TRBJ2-2; TRBD1 aligns across 7 bases. The CDR3 length is 15 residues. With V trimmed by 5 bases and J by 8 bases, 11 bases remained unmatched. Germline V gene data show CDR1 as LGHNA and CDR2 as YSLEER. The CDR3 DNA is TGCGCCAGCAGCTTAAACACAGGGGCTAGAGGGGAGCTGTTTTTT. It translates to CASSLNTGARGELFF.

This chain joins TRBV10-3 and TRBJ2-5, with TRBD2 matching 10 bases. This CDR3 has 15 residues. J gave up 5 bases and V 3 bases, and 6 bases lay outside the gene matches. From germline, CDR1 is ENHRY and CDR2 SYGVKD. The CDR3 is CAISDRLAGAETQYF. CDR3 nucleotides: TGTGCCATCAGTGATCGGCTAGCGGGGGCCGAGACCCAGTACTTC.